These T cell receptor beta chains were read from a single sample in a study of shared T cell receptors in the human thymus. Sequencing used immunoSEQ multiplex PCR; TCRdb keeps in-frame clones, though not all of them. The repertoire includes over 450,000 clones, around 78% of them detected once, and 0.013% sits in the top ten. The same data also contributed to another study, on human thymus T cells.

Sequences were obtained from thymocytes. The source is a boy younger than two with a congenital heart defect. The CDR3 runs from the conserved cysteine through the conserved F or W. Each record gives: V gene, D gene, J gene, clone size, CDR3 protein, CDR3 DNA. The D gene is left open where the match is weak. Size is omitted from some rows. Given values are once, few, many or a class for expanded clones.

>TRBV4-1|.|TRBJ2-3|few
CASSQDGETSTDTQYF
TGCGCCAGCAGCCAAGATGGAGAGACCAGCACAGATACGCAGTATTTT
>TRBV12-5|TRBD1|TRBJ1-5|.
CASAAGTAGSNQPQHF
TGTGCTAGTGCCGCTGGGACAGCCGGGAGCAATCAGCCCCAGCATTTT
>TRBV19|TRBD2|TRBJ2-7|once
CASSLGLAGVYEQYF
TGTGCCAGTAGCCTGGGACTAGCGGGAGTCTACGAGCAGTACTTC
>TRBV2|.|TRBJ1-5|.
CASADREGIGNQPQHF
TGTGCCAGTGCGGACAGAGAGGGTATAGGCAATCAGCCCCAGCATTTT
>TRBV11-2|TRBD1|TRBJ2-7|few
CASSNSRGPRFYEQYF
TGTGCCAGCAGCAACTCCAGGGGGCCGCGGTTCTACGAGCAGTACTTC
>TRBV18|TRBD1|TRBJ1-1|.
CASSPPTGENTEAFF
TGTGCCAGCTCACCACCGACAGGGGAGAACACTGAAGCTTTCTTT
>TRBV7-9|TRBD2|TRBJ2-7|.
CASSLAGGPYEQYF
TGTGCCAGCAGCTTAGCGGGAGGGCCCTACGAGCAGTACTTC
>TRBV10-3|.|TRBJ1-3|.
CAISDPRGTGISRNWNTIYF
TGTGCCATCAGTGACCCGAGGGGAACAGGGATATCGAGAAATTGGAACACCATATATTTT
>TRBV7-9|TRBD2|TRBJ2-5|.
CASSSPGDGRETQYF
TGTGCCAGCAGCTCCCCTGGGGACGGGAGGGAGACCCAGTACTTC
>TRBV30|.|TRBJ2-7|.
CAWTRTFSDEQYF
TGTGCCTGGACCCGAACTTTTAGCGACGAGCAGTACTTC
>TRBV19|.|TRBJ1-4|.
CASSNALIRLGTNEKLFF
TGTGCCAGTAGTAACGCCCTGATTCGTTTGGGCACTAATGAAAAACTGTTTTTT
>TRBV10-1|TRBD1|TRBJ2-2|.
CASTPGQGGTGELFF
TGCGCCAGCACCCCGGGACAGGGGGGCACCGGGGAGCTGTTTTTT
>TRBV21-1|.|TRBJ2-5|.
CASSTTWGLAGVETQYF
TGTGCCAGCAGCACCACCTGGGGACTAGCGGGAGTTGAGACCCAGTACTTC
>TRBV7-2|TRBD2|TRBJ2-5|.
CASSLYGGVGETQYF
TGTGCCAGCAGCTTATATGGGGGGGTTGGAGAGACCCAGTACTTC
>TRBV4-3|.|TRBJ2-7|.
CASSQTGQGSYEQYF
TGCGCCAGCAGCCAAACCGGCCAGGGCTCCTACGAGCAGTACTTC
>TRBV4-3|TRBD2|TRBJ2-2|.
CASSQAAGGQTGELFF
TGCGCCAGCAGCCAAGCCGCGGGAGGACAAACCGGGGAGCTGTTTTTT
>TRBV30|TRBD2|TRBJ2-2|once
CAYTSGSGTGELFF
TGTGCCTATACTAGCGGGAGTGGCACCGGGGAGCTGTTTTTT
>TRBV10-3|.|TRBJ2-7|.
CAISESIIGQTEQYF
TGTGCCATCAGTGAGTCCATAATAGGACAGACAGAGCAGTACTTC
>TRBV21-1|.|TRBJ2-3|few
CASSNMGLAGDRRTDTQYF
TGTGCCAGCAGCAATATGGGACTAGCGGGAGACCGGAGGACAGATACGCAGTATTTT
>TRBV27|.|TRBJ2-1|.
CASSKRADTYNEQFF
TGTGCCAGCAGTAAGAGGGCGGATACCTACAATGAGCAGTTCTTC
>TRBV5-1|TRBD1|TRBJ2-3|.
CASSSTRQGSTDTQYF
TGCGCCAGCAGCTCAACGAGACAGGGGTCCACAGATACGCAGTATTTT
>TRBV27|.|TRBJ2-1|.
CASQGGRNEQFF
TGTGCCAGCCAAGGAGGGAGGAATGAGCAGTTCTTC
>TRBV28|TRBD2|TRBJ2-7|.
CASSLLRLAGRYEQYF
TGTGCCAGCAGTTTGCTTAGGCTAGCGGGAAGGTACGAGCAGTACTTC
>TRBV19|TRBD2|TRBJ2-3|.
CASIPGGEGTDTQYF
TGTGCCAGTATCCCGGGGGGGGAGGGCACAGATACGCAGTATTTT
>TRBV12-2|.|TRBJ2-5|.
CASRIWGNQETQYF
TGTGCAAGTCGCATCTGGGGCAACCAAGAGACCCAGTACTTC
>TRBV27|TRBD1|TRBJ2-1|.
CASRTYDRANEQFF
TGTGCCAGCAGGACCTACGACAGGGCCAATGAGCAGTTCTTC
>TRBV7-9|.|TRBJ2-7|.
CASSLTSKVGRGFSEQYF
TGTGCCAGCAGCTTAACAAGCAAAGTAGGCAGGGGATTTTCCGAGCAGTACTTC
>TRBV10-3|TRBD1|TRBJ1-2|.
CAISEGQGAYGYTF
TGTGCCATCAGTGAGGGCCAGGGGGCCTATGGCTACACCTTC
>TRBV14|TRBD1|TRBJ2-7|.
CASSQGRGFYEQYF
TGTGCCAGCAGCCAAGGCAGGGGGTTCTACGAGCAGTACTTC
>TRBV13|.|TRBJ2-2|.
CASSSPAGHDKNTGELFF
TGTGCCAGCAGCTCCCCAGCGGGACACGATAAGAACACCGGGGAGCTGTTTTTT
>TRBV7-2|.|TRBJ2-2|.
CASSLALSGELFF
TGTGCCAGCAGCTTAGCCCTCTCCGGGGAGCTGTTTTTT
>TRBV7-9|TRBD1|TRBJ1-1|.
CASSRPLEQGATEAFF
TGTGCCAGCAGCAGGCCTCTGGAACAGGGGGCAACTGAAGCTTTCTTT
>TRBV14|.|TRBJ1-1|.
CASSQDAAVTFEAFF
TGTGCCAGCAGCCAAGACGCGGCAGTTACCTTTGAAGCTTTCTTT
>TRBV12-5|TRBD1|TRBJ1-1|few
CASAPTGPNTEAFF
TGTGCTAGTGCCCCGACAGGGCCGAACACTGAAGCTTTCTTT
>TRBV19|.|TRBJ1-1|.
CASSIGRGTEAFF
TGTGCCAGTAGTATAGGACGGGGGACTGAAGCTTTCTTT
>TRBV6-1|TRBD2|TRBJ2-2|.
CAAGGIYQTGELFF
TGTGCTGCGGGGGGCATTTATCAAACCGGGGAGCTGTTTTTT
>TRBV18|.|TRBJ2-3|.
CASSPPAGTLRDTQYF
TGTGCCAGCTCACCACCGGCGGGAACCCTCAGAGATACGCAGTATTTT
>TRBV15|TRBD1|TRBJ1-1|.
CATSSDRDFPLGTEAFF
TGTGCCACCAGCAGCGACAGGGATTTCCCCCTGGGCACTGAAGCTTTCTTT
>TRBV9|.|TRBJ2-5|.
CASSSRETQYF
TGTGCCAGCAGTTCTAGAGAGACCCAGTACTTC
>TRBV10-1|.|TRBJ1-3|once
CASTMSKSSGNTIYF
TGCGCCAGCACTATGAGTAAGAGCTCTGGAAACACCATATATTTT
>TRBV6-4|TRBD2|TRBJ2-7|.
CASSDSGTSGGSEQYF
TGTGCCAGCAGTGACTCCGGGACTAGCGGCGGGAGCGAGCAGTACTTC
>TRBV5-4|.|TRBJ1-2|.
CASSTRDGNGYTF
TGTGCCAGCAGCACGCGGGATGGGAATGGCTACACCTTC
>TRBV6-5|.|TRBJ1-4|.
CASSKHPATNEKLFF
TGTGCCAGCAGTAAACATCCTGCAACTAATGAAAAACTGTTTTTT
>TRBV10-3|.|TRBJ2-3|.
CAISEGTGLARTSTDTQYF
TGTGCCATCAGTGAGGGGACTGGACTTGCGCGAACTAGCACAGATACGCAGTATTTT
>TRBV4-2|.|TRBJ2-7|.
CASSQVRSLAHEQYF
TGTGCCAGCAGCCAAGTAAGGTCCCTAGCGCACGAGCAGTACTTC
>TRBV11-2|TRBD2|TRBJ2-7|.
CASSFQPRLAIYEQYF
TGTGCCAGCAGCTTTCAGCCGAGACTAGCTATATACGAGCAGTACTTC
>TRBV29-1|.|TRBJ1-1|.
CSVARRGNTEAFF
TGCAGCGTTGCTCGGAGGGGGAACACTGAAGCTTTCTTT
>TRBV27|TRBD1|TRBJ1-5|few
CASSTTDRGNQPQHF
TGTGCCAGCAGTACCACAGACAGGGGCAATCAGCCCCAGCATTTT
>TRBV5-5|TRBD1|TRBJ1-2|.
CASSLVAGGAHYYGYTF
TGTGCCAGCAGCTTGGTGGCAGGGGGCGCCCATTACTATGGCTACACCTTC
>TRBV15|.|TRBJ2-1|.
CATSSLRGNNEQFF
TGTGCCACCAGCAGCCTACGCGGAAACAATGAGCAGTTCTTC
>TRBV5-8|TRBD2|TRBJ2-7|.
CASSLIGLAVTPWYEQYF
TGTGCCAGCAGCTTGATTGGACTAGCGGTTACTCCCTGGTACGAGCAGTACTTC